The rows below give T cell receptor beta chains drawn from one sample of a study of PD-L1 blockade in urothelial cancer. Sequencing used immunoSEQ multiplex PCR; TCRdb keeps in-frame clones, though not all of them. Seen here are more than 85,000 clones, over 80% observed once, and the top ten hold almost 0.95%. Sequenced here: PBMCs, sampled around atezolizumab (anti-PD-L1) treatment. These receptors all stem from a woman of 80 years or more with urothelial cancer. The CDR3 runs from the conserved cysteine through the conserved F or W. D genes are given only for firm matches. The size field is filled for only some rows; it gives once, few, many or a size class.

>.|TRBV14|TRBJ2-5|.
CASSQDSVETQYF
TGTGCCAGCAGCCAAGATTCGGTGGAGACCCAGTACTTC
>TRBD1|TRBV19|TRBJ2-7|.
CASSRGQGAPYEQYF
TGTGCCAGTAGTAGAGGACAGGGGGCACCCTACGAGCAGTACTTC
>TRBD1|TRBV6-1|TRBJ2-1|.
CASTKQGSEQFF
TGTGCCAGCACCAAACAGGGGAGTGAGCAGTTCTTC
>TRBD1|TRBV19|TRBJ1-1|.
CTSSYGQGANTEAFF
TGTACCAGTAGCTACGGACAGGGCGCGAACACTGAAGCTTTCTTT
>.|TRBV5-1|TRBJ2-7|.
CASSPQGLDSYEQYF
TGCGCCAGCAGCCCTCAGGGGCTCGATTCCTACGAGCAGTACTTC
>.|TRBV18|TRBJ2-7|.
CASSPTPAGSEQYF
TGTGCCAGCTCACCTACCCCGGCAGGCAGCGAGCAGTACTTC
>.|TRBV19|TRBJ1-1|.
CASIYRENTEAFF
TGTGCCAGTATCTACAGGGAAAACACTGAAGCTTTCTTT
>.|TRBV5-1|TRBJ1-5|few
CASSLSGGSNQPQHF
TGCGCCAGCAGCTTGTCCGGGGGAAGCAATCAGCCCCAGCATTTT
>.|TRBV30|TRBJ1-3|.
CAWSRDFTPPGNTIYF
TGTGCCTGGAGCAGGGACTTCACCCCCCCTGGAAACACCATATATTTT
>TRBD2|TRBV6-5|TRBJ2-1|.
CASSYSGLAGYEQFF
TGTGCCAGCAGTTACTCCGGACTAGCGGGCTATGAGCAGTTCTTC
>TRBD2|TRBV15|TRBJ2-7|.
CATSRQGLVTGGVYEQYF
TGTGCCACCAGCAGGCAGGGCCTCGTCACGGGAGGAGTCTACGAGCAGTACTTC
>TRBD2|TRBV7-2|TRBJ2-1|.
CASSSQTSGGEQFF
TGTGCCAGCAGCTCACAGACTAGCGGGGGAGAGCAGTTCTTC
>.|TRBV10-3|TRBJ1-1|once
CAISESGGGTEAFF
TGTGCCATCAGTGAGTCGGGGGGGGGCACTGAAGCTTTCTTT
>.|TRBV7-9|TRBJ2-2|.
CASSPGRSQFGGELFF
TGTGCCAGCAGCCCCGGGAGATCCCAATTTGGCGGGGAGCTGTTTTTT
>TRBD2|TRBV29-1|TRBJ2-1|.
CSADAGAGGPGEQFF
TGCAGCGCCGACGCGGGAGCGGGAGGGCCCGGTGAGCAGTTCTTC
>TRBD1|TRBV2|TRBJ1-2|.
CASSVDRGRYGYTF
TGTGCCAGCAGTGTCGACAGGGGGCGATATGGCTACACCTTC
>TRBD1|TRBV2|TRBJ2-5|.
CASARTGGSQETQYF
TGTGCCAGCGCGAGGACAGGGGGCTCCCAAGAGACCCAGTACTTC
>.|TRBV7-2|TRBJ1-1|once
CASSPSWTDTEAFF
TGTGCCAGCAGCCCCAGCTGGACTGACACTGAAGCTTTCTTT
>.|TRBV6-5|TRBJ2-3|.
CASSPRGHRQAQYF
TGTGCCAGCAGCCCTCGAGGGCATAGGCAAGCGCAGTATTTT
>TRBD1|TRBV18|TRBJ1-1|.
CASSPQQGGSMNTEAFF
TGTGCCAGCTCACCCCAACAGGGGGGGTCGATGAACACTGAAGCTTTCTTT
>.|TRBV11-3|TRBJ1-1|.
CASSLGPDTEAFF
TGTGCCAGCAGCTTAGGTCCAGACACTGAAGCTTTCTTT
>TRBD1|TRBV5-4|TRBJ1-1|few
CASSLAVGQLNTEAFF
TGTGCCAGCAGCTTGGCCGTGGGACAGTTGAACACTGAAGCTTTCTTT